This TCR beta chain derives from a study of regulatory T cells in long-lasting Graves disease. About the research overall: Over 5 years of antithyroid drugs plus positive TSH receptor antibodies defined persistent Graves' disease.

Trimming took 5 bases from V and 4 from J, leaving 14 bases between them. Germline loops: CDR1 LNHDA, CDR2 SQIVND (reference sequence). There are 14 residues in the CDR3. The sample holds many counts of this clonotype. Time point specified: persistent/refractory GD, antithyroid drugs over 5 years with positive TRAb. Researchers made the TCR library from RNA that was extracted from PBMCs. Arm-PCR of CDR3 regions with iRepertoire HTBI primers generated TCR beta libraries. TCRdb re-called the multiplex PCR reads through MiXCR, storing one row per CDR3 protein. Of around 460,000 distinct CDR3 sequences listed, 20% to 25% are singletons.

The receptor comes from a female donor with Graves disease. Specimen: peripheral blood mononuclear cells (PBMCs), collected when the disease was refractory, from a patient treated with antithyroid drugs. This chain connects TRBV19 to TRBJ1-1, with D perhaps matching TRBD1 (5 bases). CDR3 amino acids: CASSDFRVSTEAFF. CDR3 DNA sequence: TGTGCCAGTAGTGACTTCAGGGTGAGCACTGAAGCTTTCTTT.